These 23 T cell receptor beta chains originate from one sample sequenced in a study of a mutant IDH1 vaccine in newly diagnosed glioma. These receptors are not linked to any known antigen. Clones were read by immunoSEQ multiplex PCR, and TCRdb kept only the in-frame ones, dropping some. The sample shows some 31,000 clones, almost 80% of them seen only once. Time point denoted: week 35, safety follow-up. A 20-mer mutant IDH1 peptide at 300 ug was injected subcutaneously with topical imiquimod. Sequenced here: PBMCs, sampled from a glioma patient whose treatment included an IDH1 peptide vaccine. These TCRs come from a woman in her 30s with glioma. Some clones in this sample may be carry-over from other donors' samples.

The chain carries TRBV25-1 and TRBJ2-3, with D unresolved. Germline CDR1 MGHDK, CDR2 SYGVNS. The CDR3 totals 15 residues. V was trimmed by 3 bases and J by 0 bases, leaving 10 bases between them. The CDR3 sequence: CASSDARSSTDTQYF. The CDR3 DNA follows: TGTGCCAGCAGTGACGCCCGTTCTAGCACAGATACGCAGTATTTT.

The J gene is TRBJ2-5, the V gene TRBV7-2, with unresolved D. The germline V gene has CDR1 SGHTA and CDR2 FQGNSA. V gave up 3 bases and J gave up 5 bases, with 4 bases separating them. The CDR3 has 11 residues. The CDR3 reads CASSFFETQYF. As DNA, the CDR3 is TGTGCCAGCAGCTTTTTCGAGACCCAGTACTTC. Based on the CDR3 plus reference TRBV7-2 and TRBJ2-5, the full variable domain is GAGVSQSPSNKVTEKGKDVELRCDPISGHTALYWYRQSLGQGLEFLIYFQGNSAPDKSGLPSDRFSAERTGGSVSTLTIQRTQQEDSAVYLCASSFFETQYFGPGTRLLVL.

The V call is TRBV19, the J call TRBJ2-1, with D tentatively TRBD1 (5 bases). In germline, CDR1 is LNHDA, CDR2 SQIVND (reference sequence). Trimming left V 4 bases short and J 12 bases short, with 10 bases between. CDR3 size: 11 residues. CDR3 DNA sequence: TGTGCCAGTAGTACAGGACAAACGCAGTTCTTC. Protein sequence: CASSTGQTQFF.

The V and J genes are TRBV18 and TRBJ1-2; D remains unclear. CDR1 and CDR2 (germline): KGHSH, LQKENI. Between the trimmed V and J ends, which lost 4 bases and 4 bases, there was a span of 13 bases. The CDR3 covers 14 residues. CDR3 protein: CASSRSQVAYGYTF. CDR3 in DNA: TGTGCCAGCTCACGAAGTCAGGTAGCCTATGGCTACACCTTC. Drawing the rest from reference TRBV18 and TRBJ1-2, the complete variable domain is NAGVMQNPRHLVRRRGQEARLRCSPMKGHSHVYWYRQLPEEGLKFMVYLQKENIIDESGMPKERFSAEFPKEGPSILRIQQVVRGDSAAYFCASSRSQVAYGYTFGSGTRLTVV.

This chain connects TRBV10-3 to TRBJ1-4; D possibly corresponds to TRBD1 (5 bases). With 2 bases removed from V and 8 bases from J, the gap between germline ends came to 15 bases. Germline V gene data show CDR1 as ENHRY and CDR2 as SYGVKD. The CDR3 has 15 residues. In nucleotides, the CDR3 is TGTGCCATCAGTGAGGGGGGTTCTGTCACAGAAAAACTGTTTTTT. Protein product: CAISEGGSVTEKLFF.

The rearrangement joins TRBV27 to TRBJ2-3; the D is unclear. CDR1 is MNHEY, CDR2 SMNVEV, per germline (reference sequence). This CDR3 comprises 15 residues. V lost 1 base, J lost 1 base, and 9 bases lay in between. CDR3 sequence (DNA): TGTGCCAGCAGTTTATTGGTTACTGGCACAGATACGCAGTATTTT. Amino acids: CASSLLVTGTDTQYF.

The V gene is TRBV14, the J gene TRBJ2-5; tentative D call: TRBD1 (5 bases). This CDR3 is built from 16 residues. Germline V gene lookup returns CDR1 SGHDN and CDR2 FVKESK. Trimming took off 5 bases at V and 5 bases at J, with 21 bases between the two ends. CDR3: CASSSYMGLVAETQYF. In DNA form, the CDR3 reads TGTGCCAGCAGCTCCTACATGGGGCTTGTGGCGGAGACCCAGTACTTC.

The chain links TRBV4-2 to TRBJ2-2; TRBD1 agrees at 11 bases. Germline V gives CDR1 LGHNA, CDR2 YNFKEQ. This CDR3 is built from 16 residues. Trimming cost V 2 bases and J 6 bases; bases outside gene matches: 5. The CDR3 region has the DNA TGTGCCAGCAGCCAACCCGGGACAGGGGGGGCCGGGGAGCTGTTTTTT. Encoded protein: CASSQPGTGGAGELFF.

V gene TRBV29-1 combines with J gene TRBJ2-7; the match to TRBD2 covers 10 bases. CDR1 and CDR2 from the germline V gene are SQVTM and ANQGSEA. V trimming: 7 bases; J trimming: 4 bases; junction bases outside the gene matches: 7. The CDR3 is 13 residues long. Here the CDR3 DNA reads TGCAGCGCTAGAGCGGGAGGGGTTTACGAGCAGTACTTC. Translating gives CSARAGGVYEQYF.

The CDR3 reads CASSSTGFGGYTF. In nucleotides, the CDR3 is TGTGCCAGCAGCTCGACAGGGTTTGGAGGCTACACCTTC. The J gene is TRBJ1-2, the V gene TRBV7-9; TRBD1 matches at 7 bases. The germline V gene encodes CDR1 SEHNR and CDR2 FQNEAQ (reference sequence). This CDR3 contains 13 residues. Germline trimming cut 4 bases from V and 8 bases from J; bases unmatched to any gene: 7.

The chain employs TRBV9 and TRBJ2-2; D may be TRBD1 (6 bases). Trimming stripped 3 bases from V and 3 bases from J, with 9 bases between. The CDR3 has 14 amino acids. Germline values: CDR1 SGDLS, CDR2 YYNGEE. CDR3 sequence: CASSGTEDTGELFF. DNA of the CDR3: TGTGCCAGCAGCGGGACAGAAGACACCGGGGAGCTGTTTTTT.

As for this clone: This same CDR3 is encoded by further DNA sequences in the sample. The chain uses TRBV11-2 and TRBJ2-1; unclear D gene. Trimming cost V 1 base and J 2 bases, with 9 bases left between them. The CDR3 sequence is 15 residues long. Germline-derived CDR1 and CDR2 are SGHAT and FQNNGV. CDR3 DNA: TGTGCCAGCAGCTTAGGGGGAAGTCCCTACAATGAGCAGTTCTTC. This translates into CASSLGGSPYNEQFF. Full variable domain (outside the CDR3, taken from reference TRBV11-2 and TRBJ2-1): EAGVAQSPRYKIIEKRQSVAFWCNPISGHATLYWYQQILGQGPKLLIQFQNNGVVDDSQLPKDRFSAERLKGVDSTLKIQPAKLEDSAVYLCASSLGGSPYNEQFFGPGTRLTVL.

V and J are TRBV10-2 and TRBJ2-6; D ambiguous. Looked up from germline, CDR1 is WSHSY and CDR2 is SAAADI. The CDR3 covers 14 residues. The V and J ends lost 11 bases and 0 bases respectively, with 11 bases between them. In nucleotides, the CDR3 is TGCGCCGCCCGGGTTTCCTCTGGGGCCAACGTCCTGACTTTC. Residues: CAARVSSGANVLTF.

The chain is built from TRBV7-9 and TRBJ2-1; D might be TRBD2 (6 bases). CDR3 length equals 13 residues. V shed 1 base and J shed 12 bases, with 13 bases lying between them. In germline, CDR1 is SEHNR, CDR2 FQNEAQ (reference sequence). CDR3 region: CASSLGMGGRQFF. CDR3 DNA: TGTGCCAGCAGCTTAGGCATGGGGGGTCGGCAGTTCTTC.

The genes are TRBV9 and TRBJ1-5; no firm D call. Trimming cost V 0 bases and J 7 bases, with 14 bases left between them. Per the germline V gene, CDR1 is SGDLS and CDR2 is YYNGEE. The CDR3 loop spans 15 amino acids. The CDR3 is CASSVGGSIGQPQHF. The CDR3 bases are TGTGCCAGCAGCGTAGGCGGCAGTATTGGCCAGCCCCAGCATTTT.

The V call is TRBV18, the J call TRBJ2-7; possible D gene TRBD2, 6 bases. Trimming left V 2 bases short and J 4 bases short, with 12 bases between. CDR3 length: 14 residues. Germline-derived CDR1 and CDR2 are KGHSH and LQKENI. CDR3 nucleotides: TGTGCCAGCTCACCATCGGACTACCTGTACGAGCAGTACTTC. Protein product: CASSPSDYLYEQYF.

This chain joins TRBV7-6 and TRBJ1-2; maybe TRBD1 (6 bases). Germline V gives CDR1 SGHVS, CDR2 FNYEAQ. This CDR3 has 13 amino acids. The germline V and J ends were trimmed by 3 bases and 6 bases, with 11 bases remaining between them. In DNA, the CDR3 is TGTGCCAGCAGCTTTGTCAGGGGACATGGCTACACCTTC. This translates into CASSFVRGHGYTF.

The chain recombines TRBV30 with TRBJ2-1; 11 bases fit TRBD2. This CDR3 region has 16 residues. Per the germline V gene, CDR1 is GTSNPN and CDR2 is SVGIG (reference sequence). The V and J ends lost 1 base and 4 bases, in that order; junction bases with no gene match: 6. CDR3 amino acids: CAWSAIGTSGYNEQFF. The DNA for the CDR3 is TGTGCCTGGAGTGCGATTGGGACTAGCGGATACAATGAGCAGTTCTTC.

A few counts support this clone. This chain connects TRBV12-5 to TRBJ2-7; D gene ambiguous. CDR3 length: 13 residues. Germline lookup yields CDR1 LGHNT and CDR2 FRNRAP. With 3 bases removed from V and 3 bases from J, the gap between germline ends came to 9 bases. In DNA form, the CDR3 reads TGTGCTAGTGGTTTAGAGTTTGACTACGAGCAGTACTTC. This codes for CASGLEFDYEQYF.

The chain has TRBV6-1 and TRBJ1-2; 10 nucleotides line up with TRBD1. The germline V gene has CDR1 MNHNS and CDR2 SASEGT. The CDR3 is 13 amino acids. V shed 4 bases, J shed 8 bases, and the junction held 4 bases outside the gene matches. The CDR3 DNA follows: TGTGCCAGCAGTGTCAGGACAGGGGGAGGCTACACCTTC. This translates into CASSVRTGGGYTF.

This chain links TRBV2 with TRBJ2-1; 12 bases match TRBD2. The J segment lost 9 bases and the V segment lost 4 bases, leaving 10 bases of the junction unmatched. The CDR3 length is 16 residues. The germline gives CDR1 SNHLY, CDR2 FYNNEI. The CDR3 bases are TGTGCCAGCAGTGTGTCGAGACTAGCGGGAGCGGGTGAGCAGTTCTTC. Translation: CASSVSRLAGAGEQFF.

The chain recombines TRBV11-2 with TRBJ1-1; no clear D. Germline V gene lookup returns CDR1 SGHAT and CDR2 FQNNGV. V lost 1 base, J lost 4 bases, and 19 bases lay in between. The CDR3 totals 17 residues. The chain's CDR3 is CASSLGGIEAGSTEAFF. CDR3 nucleotides: TGTGCCAGCAGCTTAGGAGGCATTGAGGCGGGGAGCACTGAAGCTTTCTTT.

CDR3 in DNA: TGCGCCAGCAGTGAGTCACGAGGCGGACAGAACACTGAAGCTTTCTTT. It translates to CASSESRGGQNTEAFF. The J gene is TRBJ1-1, the V gene TRBV10-1; D might be TRBD1 (5 bases). This CDR3 comprises 16 residues. Trimming removed 0 bases from V and 1 base from J, with 12 bases in between. Germline loops: CDR1 WNHNN, CDR2 SYGVQD (reference sequence).